Detailed here is one TCR beta chain. It has no known antigen specificity. No much larger clone is present one base from it, and per-base qualities are unavailable. The entire isolated RNA was reverse transcribed using the High Capacity cDNA Reverse Transcription Kit, and thus expressed TCRB transcripts were sequenced. Deep immunoSEQ sequencing was applied to naive, central memory and regulatory T cell samples, giving an average of roughly 3.5 million total reads per sample. After sorted cells were lysed in RLT buffer, RNA was extracted with DNase-treated RNeasy Micro or Mini kits, with the choice depending on cell number. Each cell subset was processed on its own to prevent cross-contamination, while patient and healthy donor samples were processed together. Using the immunoSEQ multiplex PCR, TCRB sequences were amplified from cDNA into 87-bp fragments spanning the CDR3 region. Amplicons were sequenced on the Illumina HiSeq platform. For the original study's pipeline: PCR bias was computationally corrected using synthetic template baselines, reads within Hamming distance 2 were collapsed, and singletons that could not be merged were discarded. Reads were aligned against IMGT so that V, D and J genes, CDR3 length and insertions or deletions at six rearrangement sites could be assigned. Within each subset, clonotype counts were normalized to the number of sorted cells before true diversity and Gini coefficients were calculated with the tcR R package. The overlap coefficient, calculated on TCRB nucleotide sequences, was used to measure repertoire sharing. TCRdb took over this immuneACCESS table, retaining in-frame rearrangements with V and J assigned. Such tables are incomplete; in checked studies, under half of the missing clones stem from an unresolved V gene, and the remainder is unexplained. Clone size and V and J calls were adopted from that table, with D and trimming inferred from the DNA. The sample contains 25,000 or so clones, approximately 70% of them found a single time. The ten top clones hold over 2% of the sample.

Trimming accounts for 2 bases at V and 5 bases at J, while the number of junction bases matched to no gene is 9. Including cysteine and phenylalanine, the CDR3 has 15 amino acids. The DNA shown is the 45-base CDR3, in frame from base 1. Based on the germline V gene, the CDR1 and CDR2 sequences are KGHSH and LQKENI. These data belong to a study of beta chain features in type 1 diabetes (dated by TCRdb to 2016 to 2019). Background on the whole study: Mean age, gender distribution, total cell number and subset yield were not different between patients and healthy donors. A total of some 110 million sorted cells were examined across all samples, and the number of cells per subset was strongly correlated with RNA yield. The study compared the TCRB repertoires of sorted circulating CD4+ T cell subsets in recently diagnosed type 1 diabetes patients with those in matched healthy donors. Whereas all 30 or so donors provided naive and central memory subsets, regulatory and stem cell-like memory subsets were isolated from just 8 patients and roughly eight healthy donors.

Each donor gave one peripheral blood draw, averaging around 0.11 L, which was collected into heparinised tubes. Naive, central memory, regulatory and stem cell-like memory CD4+ T cells were sorted on a BD FACSAria II using a panel including CD45RO, CCR7, CD25, CD127, CD95 and CD27. Every sorted population had a purity above 95%. PBMCs were separated immediately by Lymphoprep density gradient centrifugation and were stained directly, without being cultured. To minimize batch effects, samples were stained and sorted in pairs, one healthy donor with one patient per experiment. Results the study describes overall, beyond this receptor: Because cDNA rather than genomic DNA was sequenced, highly expressing activated cells could have been over-represented, although no difference in activation and CD3 levels was found between groups. Naive, central memory and regulatory TCRB repertoires appeared more similar among patients than among healthy donors. HLA sub-analyses involved small numbers of individuals, so any influence of HLA type on TCRB rearrangement remained unresolved. At VDJ recombination sites, patients with type 1 diabetes made fewer insertions and deleted more nucleotides, a pattern implying thymic rearrangement abnormalities. In all four CD4+ subsets, TCRB CDR3 length was moderately but significantly shorter in type 1 diabetes patients. Shorter templates might be favored by PCR, yet because patient and control samples were amplified and corrected together, any such skew would affect both groups equally.

This TCR came from a woman aged 40 to 50 in good health. The chain employs TRBV18 and TRBJ2-7; TRBD1 matches 7 bases in the middle. Sequenced input: Tregs from blood. What the cell subset or site label conveys for this sample: regulatory CD4+ T cells. The nucleotide sequence is TGTGCCAGCTCACCAGGAACAGGGGCCGTAGACGAGCAGTACTTC. Protein translation: CASSPGTGAVDEQYF.